This record looks at one TCR beta chain sequence and its context. The data belong to a study of blood T cell repertoires in COVID-19. Study summary: Researchers got acute and convalescent COVID-19 samples from the United States, Italy and Spain. PBMCs, B-cell-depleted T cells, or T cells were the source of the cDNA or gDNA that made up the material.

Authors' data handling: Reference gene primers were amplified, and this amplification served to estimate nucleated cell counts. Produced via immunoSEQ multiplex PCR; TCRdb's table is partial and in-frame only. V and J calls and clone size are those listed in that table; D and trimming were worked out from the DNA. The data show approximately 40,000 clones, approximately 92% seen once. The germline V gene has CDR1 ENHRY and CDR2 SYGVKD. The V gene lost 9 bases and the J gene lost 0 bases, with 20 bases spanning the gap. The CDR3 has 17 amino acids. This receptor was obtained from a woman older than 75 with acute or convalescent COVID-19. This chain connects TRBV10-3 to TRBJ2-2, with D possibly matching TRBD1 (5 bases). Sequencing was performed on peripheral blood. CDR3 sequence reads: CAIALQPDRPNTGELFF. The CDR3 nucleotides are TGTGCCATTGCCCTGCAACCCGACAGACCGAACACCGGGGAGCTGTTTTTT.